The 16 T cell receptor beta chains below were found in one sample sequenced in a study of blood T cell repertoires in COVID-19. Sequencing was performed with immunoSEQ multiplex PCR; in TCRdb, only in-frame clones are kept and a portion is missing. The table lists about 72,000 clones, roughly 87% of them singletons, with 15% to 20% in the top ten. Sequencing was done on a sample of peripheral blood. These receptors were collected from a human donor in a cohort sampled during active COVID-19.

CDR3 loop: CASSRRAGELFF. CDR3 DNA sequence: TGTGCCAGCAGCCGCCGGGCCGGGGAGCTGTTTTTT. V usage is TRBV5-6 and J usage is TRBJ2-2; D is unresolved. Per the germline V gene, CDR1 is SGHDT and CDR2 is YYEEEE. Trimming removed 4 bases at V and 6 bases at J, with 7 bases between. The CDR3 length is 12 residues.

The gene calls are TRBV3-1 (or the pseudogene TRBV3-2) and TRBJ2-7; the match to TRBD1 covers 7 bases. Germline CDR1 and CDR2: LGHDT and YNNKEL (reference sequence). The CDR3 contains 14 residues. V was pared by 0 bases and J by 8 bases, with 7 bases of the junction left unmatched. CDR3 in amino acids: CASSQDRGHVKQYF. The DNA of the CDR3 is TGTGCCAGCAGCCAAGATAGGGGGCATGTCAAGCAGTACTTC.

This rearrangement joins TRBV12-3 or TRBV12-4 to TRBJ1-2; no clear D gene. The length of the CDR3 is 12 residues. V was pared by 5 bases and J by 1 base, with 5 bases between. CDR3 sequence: CASSNSNYGYTF. In DNA form, the CDR3 reads TGTGCCAGCAGTAATAGTAACTATGGCTACACCTTC.

V gene TRBV7-9 combines with J gene TRBJ2-3; D call uncertain. V lost 10 bases, J lost 0 bases, and 8 bases lay in between. From germline, CDR1 is SEHNR and CDR2 FQNEAQ (reference sequence). This CDR3 comprises 12 residues. The DNA for the CDR3 is TGTGCCACCCTAACTAGCACAGATACGCAGTATTTT. Protein: CATLTSTDTQYF.

This clone was detected once. This chain connects TRBV30 to TRBJ1-2; possible D gene TRBD1, 6 bases. CDR1 GTSNPN and CDR2 SVGIG come from the germline V gene (reference sequence). This CDR3 region has 12 residues. V was pared by 2 bases and J by 7 bases, with 11 bases between. CDR3 protein: CAWSSGARGYTF. Here the CDR3 DNA reads TGTGCCTGGAGTTCAGGGGCGCGTGGCTACACCTTC. The entire variable domain, with the rest obtained from reference TRBV30 and TRBJ1-2, is as follows: SQTIHQWPATLVQPVGSPLSLECTVEGTSNPNLYWYRQAAGRGLQLLFYSVGIGQISSEVPQNLSASRPQDRQFILSSKKLLLSDSGFYLCAWSSGARGYTFGSGTRLTVV.

The chain employs TRBV19 and TRBJ1-1; D not certain. Per germline, CDR1 LNHDA and CDR2 SQIVND (reference sequence). Deletions cut 4 bases from V and 0 bases from J, with 6 bases between. CDR3 length: 13 amino acids. The CDR3 sequence: CASSKNMNTEAFF. The DNA of the CDR3 is TGTGCCAGTAGTAAGAACATGAACACTGAAGCTTTCTTT.

The rearrangement links TRBV4-1 to TRBJ2-3; 11 bases are a match to TRBD2. V lost 4 bases, J lost 0 bases, and 6 bases stayed unmatched. Germline values: CDR1 MGHRA, CDR2 YSYEKL. The CDR3 spans 17 residues. The CDR3 sequence is CASSLEGLAVSTDTQYF. The DNA of the CDR3 is TGCGCCAGCAGCCTAGAGGGACTAGCGGTTAGCACAGATACGCAGTATTTT.

V and J are TRBV6-5 and TRBJ1-1; the D is unclear. Germline assignment: CDR1 MNHEY and CDR2 SVGAGI. Trimming pared 11 bases from V and 0 bases from J, leaving 10 bases between. The CDR3 runs to 12 residues. The CDR3 DNA follows: TGTGCCGACTCTTTCCTGAACACTGAAGCTTTCTTT. This codes for CADSFLNTEAFF.

The rearrangement uses TRBV5-6 and TRBJ2-7; TRBD2 aligns across 11 bases. V lost 2 bases, J lost 6 bases, and 4 bases stayed unmatched. This CDR3 region has 14 residues. Germline loops: CDR1 SGHDT, CDR2 YYEEEE. CDR3 nucleotides: TGTGCCAGCAGCTTTAGCGGGGGGGCCCCCGAGCAGTACTTC. Its translation: CASSFSGGAPEQYF.

This clone appeared a few times. This chain uses TRBV15 with TRBJ1-2, with TRBD1 identical over 7 bases. CDR1 is LNHNV, CDR2 YYDKDF, per germline (reference sequence). The CDR3 runs 16 residues. The trim removed 4 bases at V and 7 bases at J, leaving 15 bases unmatched. CDR3: CATSKGLITGAPGYTF. The DNA for the CDR3 is TGTGCCACCAGCAAGGGCCTCATTACAGGGGCGCCTGGCTACACCTTC.

V gene TRBV25-1 combines with J gene TRBJ2-5, with TRBD1 matching over 11 bases. J gave up 5 bases and V 4 bases, and 6 bases lay outside the gene matches. Germline V gene data show CDR1 as MGHDK and CDR2 as SYGVNS. The CDR3 consists of 15 residues. The CDR3 DNA follows: TGTGCCAGCAGTGGTTGGACAGGGGGCGAGGAGACCCAGTACTTC. Translation: CASSGWTGGEETQYF.

The chain is built from TRBV19 and TRBJ1-2; no firm D call. Germline V gene lookup returns CDR1 LNHDA and CDR2 SQIVND (reference sequence). Between the trimmed V and J ends, which lost 3 bases and 4 bases, there was a span of 12 bases. The CDR3 loop spans 14 amino acids. The CDR3: CASSIPGLIYGYTF. The CDR3 nucleotides read TGTGCCAGTAGTATTCCAGGCCTTATCTATGGCTACACCTTC.

V usage is TRBV3-1 (or the pseudogene TRBV3-2) and J usage is TRBJ1-2, with TRBD1 matching 9 bases. This CDR3 comprises 15 residues. Trimming took 2 bases from V and 2 from J; bases not matched to a gene: 3. The germline V gene has CDR1 LGHDT and CDR2 YNNKEL (reference sequence). CDR3 amino acids: CASSQTGTGNYGYTF. CDR3 nucleotide sequence: TGTGCCAGCAGCCAAACCGGGACAGGGAACTATGGCTACACCTTC.

The chain combines TRBV9 with TRBJ1-3; D might be TRBD1 (5 bases). The CDR3 has 16 residues. V was cut by 2 bases and J by 1 base, with 13 bases left in between. Germline V gene lookup returns CDR1 SGDLS and CDR2 YYNGEE. The CDR3 DNA reads as TGTGCCAGCAGCGTCGGGGGTCACGGATCTGGAAACACCATATATTTT. It is translated as CASSVGGHGSGNTIYF.

This chain uses TRBV5-5 with TRBJ2-3; TRBD2 is a possible D gene (6 bases). V was shortened by 2 bases and J by 5 bases, with 12 bases between the two germline ends. Germline loops: CDR1 SGHKS, CDR2 YYEKEE (reference sequence). The CDR3 has 14 amino acids. CDR3 bases: TGTGCCAGCAGCTTACGGGAGCTGGAAGATACGCAGTATTTT. As protein: CASSLRELEDTQYF. The full variable domain, completed using reference TRBV5-5 and TRBJ2-3, is DAGVTQSPTHLIKTRGQQVTLRCSPISGHKSVSWYQQVLGQGPQFIFQYYEKEERGRGNFPDRFSARQFPNYSSELNVNALLLGDSALYLCASSLRELEDTQYFGPGTRLTVL.

The V gene is TRBV5-1, the J gene TRBJ1-2; D might be TRBD1 (5 bases). V gave up 7 bases and J gave up 8 bases, with 18 bases separating them. The V gene's germline CDR1 is SGHRS and CDR2 YFSETQ. CDR3 length: 13 residues. The CDR3 loop reads CASGRGDLPGYTF. CDR3 sequence (DNA): TGCGCCAGCGGGCGGGGGGATCTCCCCGGCTACACCTTC.